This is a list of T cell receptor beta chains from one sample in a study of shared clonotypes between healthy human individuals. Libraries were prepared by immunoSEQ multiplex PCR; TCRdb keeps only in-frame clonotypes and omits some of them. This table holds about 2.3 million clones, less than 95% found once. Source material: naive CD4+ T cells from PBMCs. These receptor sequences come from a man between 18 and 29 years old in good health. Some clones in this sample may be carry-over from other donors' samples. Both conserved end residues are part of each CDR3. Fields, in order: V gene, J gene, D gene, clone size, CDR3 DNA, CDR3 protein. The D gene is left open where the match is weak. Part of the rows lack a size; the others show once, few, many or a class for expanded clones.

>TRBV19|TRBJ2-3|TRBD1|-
TGTGCCACCCAGACAGGGGGGGACACAGATACGCAGTATTTT
CATQTGGDTDTQYF
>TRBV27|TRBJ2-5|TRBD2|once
TGTGCCAGCAACCCGGGCGGGGGTCTAAAGACCCAGTACTTC
CASNPGGGLKTQYF
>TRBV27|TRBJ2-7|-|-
TGTGCCAGCAGTCGAGGCAGGGGACAATCCCGTTACTACGAGCAGTACTTC
CASSRGRGQSRYYEQYF
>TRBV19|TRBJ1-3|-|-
TGTGCCAGCCAGCGTATCCGGGACGCCCCGGCTCCTGGAAACACCATATATTTT
CASQRIRDAPAPGNTIYF
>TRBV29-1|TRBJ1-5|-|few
TGCAGCGTTGGGGCGGCGGCTGTGCCCCAGCATTTT
CSVGAAAVPQHF
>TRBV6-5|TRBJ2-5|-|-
TGTGCCAGCAGTTACTCAAAAGCCCAAGAGACCCAGTACTTC
CASSYSKAQETQYF
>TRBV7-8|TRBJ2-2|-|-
TGTGCCAGCAGCTACGACCCGGGACACAGGACCGGGGAGCTGTTTTTT
CASSYDPGHRTGELFF
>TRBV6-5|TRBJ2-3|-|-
TGTGCCAGCAGCTACACAGACGGAGCTAGCACAGATACGCAGTATTTT
CASSYTDGASTDTQYF
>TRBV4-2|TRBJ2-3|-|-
TGTGCCAGCAGCCAAGAAGAAGGTGGGCCCACCGGCACAGATACGCAGTATTTT
CASSQEEGGPTGTDTQYF
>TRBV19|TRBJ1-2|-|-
TGTGCCAGTAGGATCGAACCCCGGGACACTTACTATGGCTACACCTTC
CASRIEPRDTYYGYTF
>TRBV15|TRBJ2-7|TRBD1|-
TGTGCCACCAGCAGAGGGGGGACAGGGGCCTACGAGCAGTACTTC
CATSRGGTGAYEQYF
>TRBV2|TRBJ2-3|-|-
TGTGCCAGCAGTAACCTGCTGACGGGGGAGGATACGCAGTATTTT
CASSNLLTGEDTQYF
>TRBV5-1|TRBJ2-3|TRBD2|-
TGCGCCAGCAGCTTGGTACTAGCGGGATCAAATACGCAGTATTTT
CASSLVLAGSNTQYF
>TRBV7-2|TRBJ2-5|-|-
TGTGCCAGCAGCTTATCTCTGCAGACCCAGTACTTC
CASSLSLQTQYF
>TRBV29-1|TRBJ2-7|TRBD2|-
TGCAGCGACCTCCTACTAGCGGACCCCTTACACGAGCAGTACTTC
CSDLLLADPLHEQYF
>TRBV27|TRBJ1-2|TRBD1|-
TGTGCCAGCAGGAGACAGGGTCTATATGGCTACACCTTC
CASRRQGLYGYTF
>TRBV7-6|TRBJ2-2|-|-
TGTGCCAGCAGCTTCTTTGGTAGTTCTAACACCGGGGAGCTGTTTTTT
CASSFFGSSNTGELFF
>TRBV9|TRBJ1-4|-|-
TGTGCCAGCAGCTTCGGCAGGGTGTTTAATGAAAAACTGTTTTTT
CASSFGRVFNEKLFF
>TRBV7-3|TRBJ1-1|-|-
TGTGCCAGCGGGGAGGGAGCGAACACTGAAGCTTTCTTT
CASGEGANTEAFF
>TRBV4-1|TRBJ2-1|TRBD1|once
TGCGCCAGCAGCCAGAGGCGGACAGGGGGCCCCCTCAATGAGCAGTTCTTC
CASSQRRTGGPLNEQFF